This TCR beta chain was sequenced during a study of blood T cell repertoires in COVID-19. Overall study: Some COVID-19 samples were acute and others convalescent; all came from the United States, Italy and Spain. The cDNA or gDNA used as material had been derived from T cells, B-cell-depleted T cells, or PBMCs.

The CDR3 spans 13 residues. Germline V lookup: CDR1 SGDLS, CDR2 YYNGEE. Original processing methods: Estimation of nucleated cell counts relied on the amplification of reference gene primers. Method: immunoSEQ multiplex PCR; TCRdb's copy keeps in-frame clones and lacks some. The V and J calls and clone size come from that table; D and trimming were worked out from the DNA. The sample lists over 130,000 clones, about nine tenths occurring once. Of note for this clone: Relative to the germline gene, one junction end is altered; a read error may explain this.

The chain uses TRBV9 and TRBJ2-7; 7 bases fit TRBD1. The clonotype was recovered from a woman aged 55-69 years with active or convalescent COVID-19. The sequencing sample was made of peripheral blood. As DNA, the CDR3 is TGTGCCAGCAGTGCGACAGGGTCCTCCGAGCAGTACTTC. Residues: CASSATGSSEQYF.